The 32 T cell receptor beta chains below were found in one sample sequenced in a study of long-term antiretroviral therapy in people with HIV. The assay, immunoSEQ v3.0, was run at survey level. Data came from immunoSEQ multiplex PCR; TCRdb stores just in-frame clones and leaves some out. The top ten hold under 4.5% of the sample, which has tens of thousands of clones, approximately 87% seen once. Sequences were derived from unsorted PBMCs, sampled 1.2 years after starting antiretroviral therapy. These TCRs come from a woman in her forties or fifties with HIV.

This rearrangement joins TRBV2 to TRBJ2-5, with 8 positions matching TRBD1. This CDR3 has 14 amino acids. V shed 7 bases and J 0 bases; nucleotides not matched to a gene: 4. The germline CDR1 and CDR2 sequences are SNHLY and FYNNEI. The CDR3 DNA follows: TGTGCCAGCAATAGACAGGGGTACCAAGAGACCCAGTACTTC. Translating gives CASNRQGYQETQYF.

The CDR3: CASSDRGSSSPYEQYF. CDR3 nucleotides: TGTGCCAGCAGCGACAGGGGGAGTTCAAGCCCCTACGAGCAGTACTTC. V gene TRBV14 combines with J gene TRBJ2-7, with TRBD1 matching 9 bases. With V trimmed by 5 bases and J by 2 bases, 10 bases remained unmatched. Per the germline V gene, CDR1 is SGHDN and CDR2 is FVKESK. The CDR3 is made up of 16 amino acids.

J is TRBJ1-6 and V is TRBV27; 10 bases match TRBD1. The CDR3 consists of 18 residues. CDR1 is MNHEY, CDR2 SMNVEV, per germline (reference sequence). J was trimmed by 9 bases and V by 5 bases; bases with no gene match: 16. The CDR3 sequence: CASSPVNPNRDRGSPLHF. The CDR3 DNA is TGTGCCAGCAGTCCCGTAAATCCGAACCGGGACAGGGGTTCACCCCTCCACTTT.

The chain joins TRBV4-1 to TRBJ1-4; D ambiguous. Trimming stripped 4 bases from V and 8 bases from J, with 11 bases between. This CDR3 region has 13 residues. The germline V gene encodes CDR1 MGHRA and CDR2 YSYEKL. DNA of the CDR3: TGCGCCAGCAGCCTGGGTATGGGAGAAAAACTGTTTTTT. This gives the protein CASSLGMGEKLFF.

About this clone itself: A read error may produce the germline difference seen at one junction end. The CDR3 is CASSLGIQETQYF. The CDR3 DNA follows: TGTGCTAGCAGCCTGGGCATCCAAGAGACCCAGTACTTC. The chain employs TRBV7-7 and TRBJ2-5, with unresolved D. Germline CDR1 reads SSHAT; CDR2 reads FNYEAQ (reference sequence). This CDR3 has 13 amino acids.

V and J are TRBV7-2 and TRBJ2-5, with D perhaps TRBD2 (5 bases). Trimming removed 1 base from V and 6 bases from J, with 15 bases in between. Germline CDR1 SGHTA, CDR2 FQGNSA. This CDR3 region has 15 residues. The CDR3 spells CASSLGSTSRQTQYF. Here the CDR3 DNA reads TGTGCCAGCAGCTTAGGGTCTACTAGTAGGCAGACCCAGTACTTC.

The CDR3 protein is CASSNYIDTQYF. The CDR3 coding sequence is TGTGCCAGCAGTAACTACATTGATACGCAGTATTTT. V usage is TRBV6-6 and J usage is TRBJ2-3; unclear D gene. CDR1 MNHNY and CDR2 SVGAGI come from the germline V gene (reference sequence). The CDR3 consists of 12 residues. Trimming shortened V by 5 bases and J by 6 bases, and 9 bases separated the two germline ends.

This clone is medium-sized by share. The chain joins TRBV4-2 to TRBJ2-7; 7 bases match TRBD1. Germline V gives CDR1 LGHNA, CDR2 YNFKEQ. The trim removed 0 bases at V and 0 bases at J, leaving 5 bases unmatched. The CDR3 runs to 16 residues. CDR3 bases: TGTGCCAGCAGCCAAGATAGAGGGACAGTCTCCTACGAGCAGTACTTC. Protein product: CASSQDRGTVSYEQYF.

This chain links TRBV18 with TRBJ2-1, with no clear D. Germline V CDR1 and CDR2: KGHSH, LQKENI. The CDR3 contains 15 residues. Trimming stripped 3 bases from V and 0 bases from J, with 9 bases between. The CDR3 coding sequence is TGTGCCAGCTCACCGCAAGGTGGCTCCTACAATGAGCAGTTCTTC. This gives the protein CASSPQGGSYNEQFF.

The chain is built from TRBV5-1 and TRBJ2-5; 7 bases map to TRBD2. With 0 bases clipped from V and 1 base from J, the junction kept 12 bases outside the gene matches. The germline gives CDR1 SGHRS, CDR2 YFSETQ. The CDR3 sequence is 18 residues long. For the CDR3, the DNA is TGCGCCAGCAGCTTGGATGGGGGGGGACGAGCAATCCAAGAGACCCAGTACTTC. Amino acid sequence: CASSLDGGGRAIQETQYF.

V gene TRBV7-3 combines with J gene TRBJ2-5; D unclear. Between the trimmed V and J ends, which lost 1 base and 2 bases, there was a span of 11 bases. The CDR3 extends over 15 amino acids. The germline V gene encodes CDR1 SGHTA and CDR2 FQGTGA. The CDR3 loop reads CASSLSAGPQETQYF. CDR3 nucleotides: TGTGCCAGCAGCTTAAGCGCCGGGCCGCAAGAGACCCAGTACTTC.

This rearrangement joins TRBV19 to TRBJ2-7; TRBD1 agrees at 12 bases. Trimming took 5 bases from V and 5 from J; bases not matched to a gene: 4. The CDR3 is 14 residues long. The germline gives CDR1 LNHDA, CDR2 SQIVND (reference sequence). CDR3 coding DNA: TGTGCCAGTAGTTCCGGGACAGGGGGCCACGAGCAGTACTTC. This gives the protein CASSSGTGGHEQYF.

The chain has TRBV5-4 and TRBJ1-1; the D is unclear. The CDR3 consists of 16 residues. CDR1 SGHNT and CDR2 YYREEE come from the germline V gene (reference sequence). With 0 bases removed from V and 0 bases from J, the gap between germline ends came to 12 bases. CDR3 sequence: CASSLAGTFLNTEAFF. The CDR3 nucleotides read TGTGCCAGCAGCTTGGCAGGCACCTTCCTGAACACTGAAGCTTTCTTT.

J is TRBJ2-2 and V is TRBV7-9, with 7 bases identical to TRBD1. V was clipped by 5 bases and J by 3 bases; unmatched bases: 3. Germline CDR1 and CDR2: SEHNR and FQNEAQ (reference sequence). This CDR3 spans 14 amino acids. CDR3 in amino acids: CASSTDRDTGELFF. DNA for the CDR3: TGTGCCAGCAGCACCGACAGGGACACCGGGGAGCTGTTTTTT. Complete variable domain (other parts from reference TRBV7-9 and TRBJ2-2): DTGVSQNPRHKITKRGQNVTFRCDPISEHNRLYWYRQTLGQGPEFLTYFQNEAQLEKSRLLSDRFSAERPKGSFSTLEIQRTEQGDSAMYLCASSTDRDTGELFFGEGSRLTVL.

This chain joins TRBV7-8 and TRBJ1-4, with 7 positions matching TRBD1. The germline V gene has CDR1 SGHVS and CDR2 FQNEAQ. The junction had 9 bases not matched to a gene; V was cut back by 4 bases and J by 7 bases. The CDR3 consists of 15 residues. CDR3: CASSSRAGGGEKLFF. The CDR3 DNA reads TGTGCCAGCAGCTCTCGGGCAGGGGGTGGTGAAAAACTGTTTTTT.

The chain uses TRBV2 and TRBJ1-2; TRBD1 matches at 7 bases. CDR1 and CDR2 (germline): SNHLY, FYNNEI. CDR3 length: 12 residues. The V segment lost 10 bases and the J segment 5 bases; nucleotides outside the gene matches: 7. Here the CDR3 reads CATVTGWYGYTF. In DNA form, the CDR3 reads TGTGCCACCGTGACAGGGTGGTATGGCTACACCTTC.

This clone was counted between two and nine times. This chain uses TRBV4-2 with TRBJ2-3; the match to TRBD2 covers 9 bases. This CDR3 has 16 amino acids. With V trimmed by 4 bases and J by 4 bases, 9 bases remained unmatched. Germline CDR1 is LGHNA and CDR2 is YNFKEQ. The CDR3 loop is CASSLQVRGGADTQYF. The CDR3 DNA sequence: TGTGCCAGCAGCCTGCAAGTGCGGGGGGGGGCAGATACGCAGTATTTT.

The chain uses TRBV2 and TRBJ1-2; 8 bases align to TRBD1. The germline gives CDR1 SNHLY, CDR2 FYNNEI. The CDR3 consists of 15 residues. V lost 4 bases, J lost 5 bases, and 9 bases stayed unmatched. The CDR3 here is CASSVGTGPSYGYTF. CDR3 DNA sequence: TGTGCCAGCAGTGTGGGGACAGGTCCCTCTTATGGCTACACCTTC. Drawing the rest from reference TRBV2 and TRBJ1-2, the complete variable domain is EPEVTQTPSHQVTQMGQEVILRCVPISNHLYFYWYRQILGQKVEFLVSFYNNEISEKSEIFDDQFSVERPDGSNFTLKIRSTKLEDSAMYFCASSVGTGPSYGYTFGSGTRLTVV.

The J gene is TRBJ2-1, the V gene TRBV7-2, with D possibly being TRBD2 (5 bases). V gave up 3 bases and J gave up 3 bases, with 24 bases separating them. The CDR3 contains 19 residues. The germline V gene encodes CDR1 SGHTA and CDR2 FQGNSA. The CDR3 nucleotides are TGTGCCAGCAGCTTTATATCGTGGAGTAGCGAGATGATCTACAATGAGCAGTTCTTC. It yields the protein CASSFISWSSEMIYNEQFF.

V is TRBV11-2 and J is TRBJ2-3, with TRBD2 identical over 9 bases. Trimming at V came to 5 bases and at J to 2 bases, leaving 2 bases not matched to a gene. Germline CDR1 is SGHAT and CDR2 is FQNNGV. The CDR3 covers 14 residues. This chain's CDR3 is CASSAGLATDTQYF. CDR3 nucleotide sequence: TGTGCCAGCAGCGCGGGACTAGCCACAGATACGCAGTATTTT. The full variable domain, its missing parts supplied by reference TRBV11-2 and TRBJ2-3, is EAGVAQSPRYKIIEKRQSVAFWCNPISGHATLYWYQQILGQGPKLLIQFQNNGVVDDSQLPKDRFSAERLKGVDSTLKIQPAKLEDSAVYLCASSAGLATDTQYFGPGTRLTVL.

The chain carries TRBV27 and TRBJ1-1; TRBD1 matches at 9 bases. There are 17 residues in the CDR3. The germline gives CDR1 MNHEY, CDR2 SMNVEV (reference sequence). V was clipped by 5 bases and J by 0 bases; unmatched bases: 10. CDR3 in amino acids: CASSVTGTGLMNTEAFF. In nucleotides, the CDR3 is TGTGCCAGCAGTGTTACCGGGACAGGGCTGATGAACACTGAAGCTTTCTTT.

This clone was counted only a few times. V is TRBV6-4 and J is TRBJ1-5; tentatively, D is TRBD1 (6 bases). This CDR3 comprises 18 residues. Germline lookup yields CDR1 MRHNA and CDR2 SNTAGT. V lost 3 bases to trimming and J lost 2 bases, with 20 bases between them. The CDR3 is CASSEGGGDPKGNQPQHF. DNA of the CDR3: TGTGCCAGCAGTGAGGGAGGGGGGGATCCGAAGGGCAATCAGCCCCAGCATTTT.

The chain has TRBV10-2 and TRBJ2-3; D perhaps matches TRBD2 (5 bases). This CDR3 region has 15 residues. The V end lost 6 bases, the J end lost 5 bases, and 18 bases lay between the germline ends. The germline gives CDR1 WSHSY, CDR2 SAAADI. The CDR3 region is CASSLTRTSGDTQYF. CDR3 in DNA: TGCGCCAGCAGCCTCACTAGGACTTCGGGAGATACGCAGTATTTT.

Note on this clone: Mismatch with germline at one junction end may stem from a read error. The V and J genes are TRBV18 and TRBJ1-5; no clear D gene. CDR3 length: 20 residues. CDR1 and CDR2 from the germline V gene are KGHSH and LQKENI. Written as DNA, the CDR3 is TGTGCCAGCTCACCACGGTTCTTGAGGGTCGGACTCGCCGCCAATGAGCCCCAGCATTTT. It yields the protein CASSPRFLRVGLAANEPQHF.

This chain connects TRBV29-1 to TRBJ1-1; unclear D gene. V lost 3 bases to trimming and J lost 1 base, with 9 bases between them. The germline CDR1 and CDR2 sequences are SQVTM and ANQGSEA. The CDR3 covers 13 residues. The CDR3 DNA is TGCAGCGTTGACCCCCGCTCGAACACTGAAGCTTTCTTT. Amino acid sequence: CSVDPRSNTEAFF.

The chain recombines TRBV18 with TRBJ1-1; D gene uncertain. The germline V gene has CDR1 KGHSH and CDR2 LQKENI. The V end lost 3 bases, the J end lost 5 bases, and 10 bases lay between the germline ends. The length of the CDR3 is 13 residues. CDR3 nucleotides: TGTGCCAGCTCACCCGACTTGTTGACTGAAGCTTTCTTT. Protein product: CASSPDLLTEAFF.

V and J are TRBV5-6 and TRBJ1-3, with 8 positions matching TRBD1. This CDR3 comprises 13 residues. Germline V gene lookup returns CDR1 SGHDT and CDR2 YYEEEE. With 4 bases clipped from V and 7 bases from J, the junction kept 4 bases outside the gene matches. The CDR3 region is CASSRQGRNTIYF. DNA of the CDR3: TGTGCCAGCAGCCGACAGGGGAGGAACACCATATATTTT.

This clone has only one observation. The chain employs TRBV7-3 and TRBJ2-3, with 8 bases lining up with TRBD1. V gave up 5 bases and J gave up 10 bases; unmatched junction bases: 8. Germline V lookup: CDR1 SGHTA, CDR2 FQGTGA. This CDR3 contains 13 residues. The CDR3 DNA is TGTGCCAGCAGCCCAGGGACAGGCTTTGCGCAGTATTTT. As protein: CASSPGTGFAQYF.

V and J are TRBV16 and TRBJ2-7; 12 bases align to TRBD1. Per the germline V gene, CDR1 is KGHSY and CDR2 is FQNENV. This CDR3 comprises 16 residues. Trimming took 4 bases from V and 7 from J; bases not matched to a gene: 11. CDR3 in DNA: TGTGCCAGCAGCCCAGACCCGGGACAGGGGGCGGAGGAGCAGTACTTC. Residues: CASSPDPGQGAEEQYF. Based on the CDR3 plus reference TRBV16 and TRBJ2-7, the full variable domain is GEEVAQTPKHLVRGEGQKAKLYCAPIKGHSYVFWYQQVLKNEFKFLISFQNENVFDETGMPKERFSAKCLPNSPCSLEIQATKLEDSAVYFCASSPDPGQGAEEQYFGPGTRLTVT.

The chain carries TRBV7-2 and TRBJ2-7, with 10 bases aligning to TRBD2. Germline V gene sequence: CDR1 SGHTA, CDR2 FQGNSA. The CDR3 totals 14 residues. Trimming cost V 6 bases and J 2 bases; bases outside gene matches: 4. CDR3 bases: TGTGCCAGCAGGCTAGCGGGGGACGCCTACGAGCAGTACTTC. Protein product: CASRLAGDAYEQYF.

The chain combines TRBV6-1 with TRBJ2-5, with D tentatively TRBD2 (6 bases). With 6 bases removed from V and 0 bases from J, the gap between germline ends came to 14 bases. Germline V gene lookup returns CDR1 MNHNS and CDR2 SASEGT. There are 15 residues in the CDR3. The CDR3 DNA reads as TGTGCCAGCAGCCGCCCCCCTAGCGACCAAGAGACCCAGTACTTC. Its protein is CASSRPPSDQETQYF.

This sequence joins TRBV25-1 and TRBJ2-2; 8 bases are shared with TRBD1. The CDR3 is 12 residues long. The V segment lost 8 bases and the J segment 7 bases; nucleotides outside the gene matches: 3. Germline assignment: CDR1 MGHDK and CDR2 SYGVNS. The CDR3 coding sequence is TGTGCCAGCCAGGGGGCTGGCGGGGAGCTGTTTTTT. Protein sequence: CASQGAGGELFF.